A selection of T cell receptor beta chains follows, all from one sample in a study of T cells in Graves' hyperthyroidism and ophthalmopathy. TCRdb itself ran the multiplex PCR reads through MiXCR, one entry per CDR3 protein. The table records about 640,000 distinct CDR3 sequences, about 45% of them present only once. Specimen: peripheral blood or thyroid tissue (not recorded which). These receptors were taken from an adult man with Graves' disease, either hyperthyroidism or ophthalmopathy (not recorded which). Both conserved end residues are part of each CDR3. A D gene is named only where the DNA matches it firmly. The size entry is marked missing in some rows and otherwise reads once, few, many or a size class.

j_gene	v_gene	abundance	d_gene	CDR3aa	CDR3nt
TRBJ2-5	TRBV24-1	NA	TRBD2	CATSDGGVGVYQETQYF	TGTGCCACCAGTGATGGGGGGGTAGGAGTGTACCAAGAGACCCAGTACTTC
TRBJ1-2	TRBV6-4	NA	NA	CASSDRQGYGYTF	TGTGCCAGCAGTGACAGGCAGGGGTATGGCTACACCTTC
TRBJ2-5	TRBV7-2	NA	NA	CASSSGTAASGAQYF	TGTGCCAGCAGCTCAGGGACGGCGGCTTCAGGGGCCCAGTACTTC
TRBJ2-2	TRBV5-1	many	NA	CASSLAVNTGELFF	TGTGCCAGCAGCTTAGCCGTAAACACCGGGGAGCTGTTTTTT
TRBJ1-1	TRBV20-1	NA	NA	CSASPSLQASNTEAFF	TGCAGTGCTAGCCCTAGCTTACAGGCCTCGAACACTGAAGCTTTCTTT
TRBJ1-4	TRBV7-9	NA	NA	CASSQVAAEKLFF	TGTGCCAGCAGCCAAGTGGCCGCCGAAAAACTGTTTTTT
TRBJ1-3	TRBV6-6	many	TRBD1	CASRGDSSGNTIYF	TGTGCCAGCAGGGGGGACAGCTCTGGAAACACCATATATTTT
TRBJ2-7	TRBV13	NA	NA	CASSPTKPGRPMPSSYEQYF	TGTGCCAGCAGTCCGACGAAGCCGGGACGGCCAATGCCAAGCTCCTACGAGCAGTACTTC
TRBJ1-2	TRBV5-6	few	NA	CASSLDRDLYGYTF	TGTGCCAGCAGCTTGGACAGGGACCTCTATGGCTACACCTTC
TRBJ2-5	TRBV7-2	NA	NA	CASSARIRQETQYF	TGTGCCAGCAGTGCAAGGATTAGACAAGAGACCCAGTACTTC
TRBJ1-2	TRBV7-9	many	NA	CASSLGDGNYGYTF	TGTGCCAGCAGCTTAGGTGACGGAAACTATGGCTACACCTTC
TRBJ2-7	TRBV25-1	NA	NA	CASRPGENLYEQYF	TGTGCCAGCAGACCTGGGGAGAACCTCTACGAGCAGTACTTC
TRBJ1-6	TRBV7-9	many	NA	CASSLGWHRVAPLHF	TGTGCCAGCAGCTTAGGGTGGCACAGGGTTGCACCCCTCCACTTT
TRBJ1-5	TRBV27	NA	NA	CASRPTVYSNQPQHF	TGTGCCAGCAGGCCGACAGTGTATAGCAATCAGCCCCAGCATTTT